The rows below give T cell receptor beta chains drawn from one sample of a study of T cell repertoires in cytomegalovirus infection. Their cognate antigens are unknown. TCRdb reprocessed the reads with MiXCR, giving one entry per CDR3 protein. The table includes 68,000 or so distinct CDR3 sequences, about 23% detected once. Material for sequencing was PBMCs, sequenced either directly or after in vitro stimulation (not recorded which). The receptors here all came from a human donor in good health (CMV status not recorded). Some clones in this sample may be carry-over from other donors' samples. Each CDR3 is given with its conserved first and last residue. The order of the fields is clone size, V gene, D gene, J gene, CDR3 protein, CDR3 DNA. D genes are given only for firm matches. Size tells how often a clone was seen (once, few, many) or the class of an expanded clone, and some rows leave it out.

NA	TRBV12-3/TRBV12-4	TRBD2	TRBJ2-5	CASSPRLAGTETQYF	TGTGCCAGCAGTCCTAGACTAGCGGGAACGGAGACCCAGTACTTC
NA	TRBV28	NA	TRBJ1-5	CASSIYQPQHF	TGTGCCAGCAGCATCTATCAGCCCCAGCATTTT
NA	TRBV11-2	TRBD2	TRBJ2-1	CASSPPGLVGRNEQFF	TGTGCCAGCAGCCCTCCGGGACTAGTCGGGCGCAATGAGCAGTTCTTC
few	TRBV28	TRBD1	TRBJ1-5	CASSSRGTVRQPQHF	TGTGCCAGCAGTTCCCGTGGGACAGTGCGTCAGCCCCAGCATTTT
few	TRBV9	NA	TRBJ1-1	CASSGGHVNTEAFF	TGTGCCAGCAGCGGAGGACATGTGAACACTGAAGCTTTCTTT
NA	TRBV6-2/TRBV6-3	TRBD2	TRBJ2-3	CASSPLKGTSGTDTQYF	TGTGCCAGCAGCCCCTTGAAAGGTACTAGCGGCACAGATACGCAGTATTTT
NA	TRBV11-2	TRBD1	TRBJ2-1	CASSLGPGQGGNEQFF	TGTGCCAGCAGCTTAGGGCCGGGACAGGGGGGCAATGAGCAGTTCTTC
many	TRBV6-5	TRBD1	TRBJ1-3	CASSYLRTGTGNTIYF	TGTGCCAGCAGTTACCTCAGGACAGGGACTGGAAACACCATATATTTT
NA	TRBV7-6	NA	TRBJ2-1	CASSPLRARVYNEQFF	TGTGCCAGCAGTCCTCTCAGGGCTAGAGTCTACAATGAGCAGTTCTTC
few	TRBV5-1	NA	TRBJ2-5	CASSGVGGQETQYF	TGCGCCAGCAGCGGTGTCGGGGGCCAAGAGACCCAGTACTTC
few	TRBV4-1	NA	TRBJ1-2	CASSQYGNSYTF	TGCGCCAGCAGCCAATACGGGAATAGCTACACCTTC
NA	TRBV30	NA	TRBJ1-1	CAWSLSGLVAEAFF	TGTGCCTGGAGTCTGAGTGGGTTAGTAGCTGAAGCTTTCTTT
many	TRBV7-2	NA	TRBJ2-7	CASSYLYEQYF	TGTGCCAGCAGCTATCTCTACGAGCAGTACTTC
NA	TRBV18	TRBD1	TRBJ1-4	CASSLGQGGTNEKLFF	TGTGCCAGCTCACTGGGACAGGGAGGAACTAATGAAAAACTGTTTTTT
NA	TRBV19	TRBD2	TRBJ2-1	CASSGTSGNNEQFF	TGTGCCAGTAGTGGTACTAGCGGGAATAATGAGCAGTTCTTC
many	TRBV12-3/TRBV12-4	NA	TRBJ1-6	CASRPAGYNSPLHF	TGTGCCAGCAGGCCCGCAGGGTATAATTCACCCCTCCACTTT
few	TRBV24-1	NA	TRBJ1-1	CATSDPDTEAFF	TGTGCCACCAGTGATCCGGACACTGAAGCTTTCTTT
NA	TRBV6-2/TRBV6-3	NA	TRBJ2-5	CASSSPTVIQETQYF	TGTGCCAGCAGCTCACCAACGGTAATCCAAGAGACCCAGTACTTC
NA	TRBV5-4	NA	TRBJ1-6	CASSGGGKESPLHF	TGTGCCAGCAGCGGAGGGGGAAAAGAATCACCCCTCCACTTT
few	TRBV4-1	NA	TRBJ2-1	CASSQVLSGSYNEQFF	TGCGCCAGCAGCCAAGTTCTCAGCGGCTCCTACAATGAGCAGTTCTTC
many	TRBV9	NA	TRBJ2-1	CASSVLPKSNEQFF	TGTGCCAGCAGCGTACTCCCAAAATCCAATGAGCAGTTCTTC
few	TRBV6-1	NA	TRBJ1-5	CASSEAAGREQPQHF	TGTGCCAGCAGTGAAGCGGCGGGAAGGGAGCAGCCCCAGCATTTT
NA	TRBV20-1	TRBD2	TRBJ2-3	CSARDIAGDADTQYF	TGCAGTGCTAGAGATATAGCGGGTGATGCAGATACGCAGTATTTT
many	TRBV7-2	TRBD2	TRBJ2-1	CASKTSGSRTEQFF	TGTGCCAGCAAGACTAGCGGGAGCCGGACTGAGCAGTTCTTC
few	TRBV6-5	TRBD1	TRBJ1-5	CASSLTGLVSNQPQHF	TGTGCCAGCAGCTTGACAGGGCTCGTTAGCAATCAGCCCCAGCATTTT
NA	TRBV20-1	TRBD1	TRBJ1-1	CSARAGQGDTEAFF	TGCAGTGCTCGGGCAGGACAGGGGGACACTGAAGCTTTCTTT
NA	TRBV28	NA	TRBJ1-2	CASSFPGQPRAHTF	TGTGCCAGCAGTTTTCCAGGACAGCCCCGAGCACACACCTTC
NA	TRBV6-2/TRBV6-3	TRBD2	TRBJ2-1	CASSYQASGIYNEQFF	TGTGCCAGCAGTTACCAGGCTAGCGGGATATACAATGAGCAGTTCTTC
few	TRBV9	TRBD1	TRBJ1-2	CASSLRTGQGYGYTF	TGTGCCAGCAGCCTAAGGACAGGGCAGGGCTATGGCTACACCTTC
NA	TRBV7-9	TRBD2	TRBJ2-5	CASSLGSGGRAREETQYF	TGTGCCAGCAGCTTAGGGTCTGGCGGGAGGGCCCGTGAGGAGACCCAGTACTTC
NA	TRBV29-1	NA	TRBJ2-5	CSVESALMETQYF	TGCAGCGTTGAGAGTGCTCTGATGGAGACCCAGTACTTC
NA	TRBV29-1	NA	TRBJ2-5	CSVEGRPTQETQYF	TGCAGCGTTGAAGGTAGGCCAACCCAAGAGACCCAGTACTTC
NA	TRBV12-3/TRBV12-4	TRBD1	TRBJ1-5	CASSPDRVDQPQHF	TGTGCCAGCAGTCCCGACAGGGTGGATCAGCCCCAGCATTTT
NA	TRBV20-1	TRBD2	TRBJ2-7	CSATSGGYEQYF	TGCAGTGCTACTAGCGGGGGCTACGAGCAGTACTTC
few	TRBV20-1	TRBD2	TRBJ2-7	CSASGRAISEQYF	TGCAGTGCTAGCGGGAGGGCCATCAGCGAGCAGTACTTC
NA	TRBV11-2	NA	TRBJ1-5	CASSLDRSAQHF	TGTGCCAGCAGCTTAGATCGGTCAGCCCAGCATTTT
NA	TRBV7-2	NA	TRBJ2-3	CASSQGVSGSTDTQYF	TGTGCCAGCAGCCAGGGGGTTAGCGGGAGCACAGATACGCAGTATTTT
few	TRBV12-3/TRBV12-4	NA	TRBJ1-2	CASSTRQEVYRGYTF	TGTGCCAGCAGTACCCGACAGGAGGTTTATCGGGGCTACACCTTC
few	TRBV10-1	NA	TRBJ1-1	CASSDHRTVNTEAFF	TGCGCCAGCAGTGACCATAGGACGGTGAACACTGAAGCTTTCTTT
NA	TRBV7-9	NA	TRBJ1-5	CASSYQGQPQHF	TGTGCCAGCAGCTACCAGGGACAGCCCCAGCATTTT
many	TRBV7-2	NA	TRBJ1-1	CASSRWLDTEAFF	TGTGCCAGCAGCCGATGGTTAGACACTGAAGCTTTCTTT
NA	TRBV7-2	TRBD1	TRBJ2-6	CASSPGQGVPGANVLTF	TGTGCCAGCAGCCCGGGACAGGGGGTACCTGGGGCCAACGTCCTGACTTTC
NA	TRBV20-1	TRBD2	TRBJ2-1	CRGVAGGIPYNEQFF	TGCAGGGGGGTAGCGGGAGGCATTCCCTACAATGAGCAGTTCTTC
NA	TRBV7-8	NA	TRBJ1-2	CASSLGQLYGYTF	TGTGCCAGCAGCTTAGGACAGTTATATGGCTACACCTTC
NA	TRBV27	NA	TRBJ2-6	CASSLFGLGSGANVLTF	TGTGCCAGCAGTTTATTTGGTTTAGGCTCCGGGGCCAACGTCCTGACTTTC